One sample yielded the 20 T cell receptor beta chains listed below, sequenced in a study of post-analysis software for immune sequencing data. Study-wide results and caveats: About five TRBV segments were more frequent in patients than controls; TRBV5-6, TRBV5-1 and TRBV20-1 belonged to this group.

The antigens for these receptors are not known. The authors incorporated unique molecular identifiers into the TCR beta cDNA libraries. TCRdb redid the calling of the PCR reads with MiXCR, one entry per CDR3 protein. The sample includes some 690,000 distinct CDR3 sequences, 30% of them seen just once. Sequencing was performed on blood. The source is a girl aged 5-17 years with multiple sclerosis.

The chain links TRBV24-1 to TRBJ2-7, with 7 bases fitting TRBD1. The CDR3 is 12 amino acids. V trimming: 4 bases; J trimming: 12 bases; junction bases outside the gene matches: 8. Germline V lookup: CDR1 KGHDR, CDR2 SFDVKD. CDR3 region: CATSDSDRVAYF. The CDR3 coding sequence is TGTGCCACCAGTGACTCCGACAGGGTAGCGTACTTC.

This clonotype was counted between two and nine times. The chain employs TRBV6-5 and TRBJ1-6; tentative D call: TRBD1 (6 bases). Deletions cut 0 bases from V and 7 bases from J, with 13 bases between. This CDR3 region has 16 residues. The germline V gene has CDR1 MNHEY and CDR2 SVGAGI. The CDR3 DNA sequence: TGTGCCAGCAGTTACTCGGTTGGCGGGGGCAATTCACCCCTCCACTTT. Translated, it gives CASSYSVGGGNSPLHF.

V usage is TRBV7-2 and J usage is TRBJ2-5, with D possibly TRBD1 on 6 matching bases. The J call may be in error: the DNA end matches TRBJ2-7 better. This CDR3 region has 16 residues. Germline CDR1 is SGHTA and CDR2 is FQGNSA. Here the CDR3 DNA reads TGTGCCAGCAGCTTAGCGGCTGGCAGGGGTAAAGACGAGCAGTACTTC. Translation: CASSLAAGRGKDEQYF.

The V call is TRBV29-1, the J call TRBJ2-1; 7 bases fit TRBD2. The last part of the DNA fits TRBJ2-7 better; the J call may be wrong. This CDR3 is built from 16 residues. Germline loops: CDR1 SQVTM, CDR2 ANQGSEA. The DNA of the CDR3 is TGCAGCGTTGAGGGAGGGAGTCGTATTTCCTACAATGAGCAGTACTTC. Its translation is CSVEGGSRISYNEQYF.

This clonotype turned up a few times. This chain links TRBV5-1 with TRBJ2-1, with a weak D call TRBD1 (5 bases). Trimming shortened V by 2 bases and J by 3 bases, and 9 bases separated the two germline ends. The germline V gene has CDR1 SGHRS and CDR2 YFSETQ. The CDR3 has 14 amino acids. The CDR3 region has the DNA TGCGCCAGCAGCTTCAGGGAACACTACAATGAGCAGTTCTTC. It encodes CASSFREHYNEQFF.

This sequence joins TRBV4-1 and TRBJ2-7, with 7 bases aligning to TRBD2. The end of the DNA is better explained by TRBJ2-5, so the J call may be wrong. The CDR3 consists of 16 residues. Looked up from germline, CDR1 is MGHRA and CDR2 is YSYEKL. CDR3 amino acids: CASSQDQAGCGETQYF. In DNA form, the CDR3 reads TGCGCCAGCAGCCAAGATCAAGCGGGGTGTGGGGAGACCCAGTACTTC.

The V and J genes are TRBV5-1 and TRBJ2-6; no clear D. V was trimmed by 5 bases and J by 2 bases, leaving 14 bases between them. Per the germline V gene, CDR1 is SGHRS and CDR2 is YFSETQ. This CDR3 is built from 16 residues. The CDR3 region is CASSPTPRAGANVLTF. The CDR3, as DNA: TGCGCCAGCAGTCCCACCCCCCGGGCTGGGGCCAACGTCCTGACTTTC.

This clonotype was seen many times. V and J are TRBV4-3 and TRBJ2-5; D may be TRBD1 (5 bases). CDR1 and CDR2 (germline): LGHNA, YSLEER. This CDR3 region has 14 residues. V was cut by 0 bases and J by 4 bases, with 9 bases left in between. The CDR3 is CASSQDRAGETQYF. The CDR3 DNA sequence: TGCGCCAGCAGCCAAGACAGGGCAGGAGAGACCCAGTACTTC.

As concerns this clonotype: Mismatch with germline at one junction end may stem from a read error. This chain links TRBV15 with TRBJ2-5; 8 bases line up with TRBD2. The CDR3 has 16 amino acids. CDR1 is LNHNV, CDR2 YYDKDF, per germline (reference sequence). The CDR3 DNA follows: TGTGCCGCCAGCAATTTAGCGGGGAGCGGGCAAGAGACCCAGTACTTC. Translated, it gives CAASNLAGSGQETQYF.

The chain combines TRBV12-3 or TRBV12-4 with TRBJ1-1, with 9 bases matching TRBD1. The CDR3 totals 15 residues. V was clipped by 6 bases and J by 4 bases; unmatched bases: 9. The DNA for the CDR3 is TGTGCCAGCAGCCAACAGGGGGCGGTGGGCACTGAAGCTTTCTTT. This codes for CASSQQGAVGTEAFF.

This clonotype was observed a few times. This chain links TRBV7-2 with TRBJ2-7; a possible D gene is TRBD2 (6 bases). The germline gives CDR1 SGHTA, CDR2 FQGNSA. Trimming pared 0 bases from V and 8 bases from J, leaving 8 bases between. The CDR3 has 12 amino acids. The DNA for the CDR3 is TGTGCCAGCAGCTTAGCGCGGGGACAGCAGTACTTC. This codes for CASSLARGQQYF.

The chain couples TRBV6-2 or TRBV6-3 to TRBJ2-7; D is tentatively TRBD1 or TRBD2 (6 bases each). Per germline, CDR1 MNHEY and CDR2 SVGEGT. This CDR3 comprises 15 residues. With 7 bases removed from V and 2 bases from J, the gap between germline ends came to 18 bases. This chain's CDR3 is CASTTGGGSPYEQYF. The CDR3, as DNA: TGTGCCAGCACCACTGGAGGGGGTTCTCCCTACGAGCAGTACTTC.

A few counts support this clonotype. The chain uses TRBV9 and TRBJ1-2; D might be TRBD1 (6 bases). The CDR3 has 13 residues. Germline-derived CDR1 and CDR2 are SGDLS and YYNGEE. The V end lost 7 bases, the J end lost 8 bases, and 18 bases lay between the germline ends. This chain's CDR3 is CASEEGTSGGYTF. The CDR3 nucleotides are TGTGCCAGCGAAGAGGGGACATCAGGGGGCTACACCTTC.

This clonotype has at least ten counts. The V and J genes are TRBV5-1 and TRBJ2-1; D may be TRBD2 (6 bases). The CDR3 extends over 14 amino acids. Trimming took off 0 bases at V and 5 bases at J, with 9 bases between the two ends. CDR1 and CDR2 from the germline V gene are SGHRS and YFSETQ. The CDR3 nucleotides read TGCGCCAGCAGCTTGGCGGGACTCAACAATGAGCAGTTCTTC. It encodes CASSLAGLNNEQFF. The full variable domain, with the rest looked up from reference TRBV5-1 and TRBJ2-1, is KAGVTQTPRYLIKTRGQQVTLSCSPISGHRSVSWYQQTPGQGLQFLFEYFSETQRNKGNFPGRFSGRQFSNSRSEMNVSTLELGDSALYLCASSLAGLNNEQFFGPGTRLTVL.

The CDR3 reads CASSLGVRLYNEKLFF. In nucleotides, the CDR3 is TGTGCCAGCAGCTTAGGCGTACGGCTATACAATGAAAAACTGTTTTTT. V usage is TRBV7-2 and J usage is TRBJ1-4; D not resolved. The CDR3 has 16 amino acids. CDR1 is SGHTA, CDR2 FQGNSA, per germline. V was trimmed by 1 base and J by 5 bases, leaving 14 bases between them.

The chain joins TRBV20-1 to TRBJ2-3; 14 positions match TRBD2. This CDR3 region has 16 residues. V shed 6 bases, J shed 3 bases, and the junction held 8 bases outside the gene matches. The germline V gene encodes CDR1 DFQATT and CDR2 SNEGSKA (reference sequence). The CDR3 loop is CSAEEGLAGATDTQYF. CDR3 coding DNA: TGCAGTGCGGAAGAGGGACTAGCGGGAGCTACAGATACGCAGTATTTT.

This clonotype was recorded a few times. V and J are TRBV6-6 and TRBJ2-7; 11 bases agree with TRBD2. V dropped 6 bases and J dropped 7; count of bases not matched to a gene: 8. CDR1 and CDR2 from the germline V gene are MNHNY and SVGAGI (reference sequence). The CDR3 covers 14 residues. CDR3 amino acids: CASRTSGTLSEQYF. In nucleotides, the CDR3 is TGTGCCAGCAGGACTAGCGGGACTTTGAGTGAGCAGTACTTC.

The J gene is TRBJ2-5, the V gene TRBV5-1; 7 positions agree with TRBD1. The end of the DNA fits TRBJ2-7 better, so the J call may be wrong. Germline assignment: CDR1 SGHRS and CDR2 YFSETQ. This CDR3 is built from 14 residues. The CDR3 here is CASSLRQGDDEQYF. The CDR3 bases are TGCGCCAGCAGCTTGCGACAGGGAGACGACGAGCAGTACTTC.

This clonotype was seen a few times. The chain links TRBV29-1 to TRBJ1-1; 8 bases are shared with TRBD1. V was clipped by 7 bases and J by 4 bases; unmatched bases: 5. The CDR3 length is 12 residues. Germline CDR1 is SQVTM and CDR2 is ANQGSEA. CDR3 residues: CSAADRGTEAFF. CDR3 sequence (DNA): TGCAGCGCTGCCGACAGGGGCACTGAAGCTTTCTTT.

Comment on this clonotype: Germline is not matched at one junction end, which may reflect a read error. The chain couples TRBV7-2 to TRBJ2-3; 10 bases fit TRBD2. This CDR3 has 18 residues. Germline V gene lookup returns CDR1 SGHTA and CDR2 FQGNSA. CDR3 in amino acids: CAGSLTGRASGGADTQYF. The CDR3, as DNA: TGTGCCGGCAGCTTAACGGGAAGGGCTAGCGGGGGTGCAGATACGCAGTATTTT. Complete variable domain (other parts from reference TRBV7-2 and TRBJ2-3): GAGVSQSPSNKVTEKGKDVELRCDPISGHTALYWYRQSLGQGLEFLIYFQGNSAPDKSGLPSDRFSAERTGGSVSTLTIQRTQQEDSAVYLCAGSLTGRASGGADTQYFGPGTRLTVL.